This passage covers 16 T cell receptor beta chains from one sample sequenced in a study of beta chain features in type 1 diabetes. Since all of the isolated RNA was reverse transcribed, expressed TCRB transcripts were what got sequenced. Libraries were prepared by immunoSEQ multiplex PCR; TCRdb keeps only in-frame clonotypes and omits some of them. The sample lists 400,000 to 500,000 clones, about 15% occurring once. The sample taken for sequencing was naive CD4+ T cells from blood. The receptors were sampled from a man aged 25-45 years in good health.

This clone has a handful of counts. The chain combines TRBV15 with TRBJ1-5; D unresolved. Deletions cut 0 bases from V and 5 bases from J, with 11 bases between. CDR3 length: 15 amino acids. Germline CDR1 and CDR2: LNHNV and YYDKDF (reference sequence). The chain's CDR3 is CATSRDSSPYQPQHF. In nucleotides, the CDR3 is TGTGCCACCAGCAGAGATTCCAGTCCCTATCAGCCCCAGCATTTT.

The chain has TRBV7-9 and TRBJ2-6; no reliable D call. Germline V gene data show CDR1 as SEHNR and CDR2 as FQNEAQ (reference sequence). V was cut by 7 bases and J by 0 bases, with 19 bases left in between. CDR3 length equals 18 residues. CDR3 sequence reads: CASNENGDTNSGANVLTF. The CDR3, as DNA: TGTGCCAGCAACGAGAACGGAGACACCAACTCTGGGGCCAACGTCCTGACTTTC.

This clone has only a few counts. The chain employs TRBV4-2 and TRBJ2-1; the D gene is possibly TRBD2 (6 bases). The V gene's germline CDR1 is LGHNA and CDR2 YNFKEQ. Trimming shortened V by 5 bases and J by 6 bases, and 17 bases separated the two germline ends. This CDR3 contains 15 residues. The CDR3 nucleotides read TGTGCCAGCAGCTTTGGGCCTAGCGACCTCAATGAGCAGTTCTTC. Amino acids: CASSFGPSDLNEQFF.

The chain uses TRBV21-1 and TRBJ1-2; the D call of TRBD1 is as the table states it, not checked on the DNA. TRBV21-1 is annotated as a pseudogene. This CDR3 has 14 amino acids. CDR3 nucleotides: TGTGCCAGCAGCAACAGGACAGTGGGCTATGGCTACACCTTC. Protein product: CASSNRTVGYGYTF.

The CDR3 DNA reads TGCGCCAGCAGCAGTAGCGGGGGGACCCTCACCGGGGAGCTGTTTTTT. It translates to CASSSSGGTLTGELFF. V usage is TRBV5-1 and J usage is TRBJ2-2, with TRBD2 matching 10 bases. CDR1 and CDR2 (germline): SGHRS, YFSETQ. V dropped 4 bases and J dropped 4; count of bases not matched to a gene: 7. The CDR3 is made up of 16 amino acids.

The chain has TRBV30 and TRBJ1-2, with D maybe TRBD1 (6 bases). Per the germline V gene, CDR1 is GTSNPN and CDR2 is SVGIG (reference sequence). This CDR3 has 11 residues. V was shortened by 3 bases and J by 8 bases, with 10 bases between the two germline ends. This CDR3 reads CAWRQGSGYTF. CDR3 nucleotide sequence: TGTGCCTGGAGACAGGGCAGCGGCTACACCTTC. The full variable domain, with the rest looked up from reference TRBV30 and TRBJ1-2, is SQTIHQWPATLVQPVGSPLSLECTVEGTSNPNLYWYRQAAGRGLQLLFYSVGIGQISSEVPQNLSASRPQDRQFILSSKKLLLSDSGFYLCAWRQGSGYTFGSGTRLTVV.

This clone was counted only a few times. The chain has TRBV7-9 and TRBJ1-2; a possible D gene is TRBD1 (6 bases). The CDR3 has 16 amino acids. Germline V gene data show CDR1 as SEHNR and CDR2 as FQNEAQ (reference sequence). V was pared by 5 bases and J by 1 base, with 17 bases between. The CDR3 nucleotides read TGTGCCAGCAGCGCCTGGACAGCCCTACTTAACTATGGCTACACCTTC. Translating gives CASSAWTALLNYGYTF.

This clone was seen a handful of times. The junction shows a germline mismatch at one end, possibly a read error. The CDR3 here is CSASARDSYDF. CDR3 in DNA: TGCAGTGCTAGCGCCCGGGACTCCTATGACTTC. This rearrangement joins TRBV20-1 to TRBJ2-5; D is perhaps TRBD2 (6 bases). Germline CDR1 and CDR2: DFQATT and SNEGSKA (reference sequence). This CDR3 is 11 amino acids long.

This rearrangement joins TRBV18 to TRBJ1-1; D not certain. Between the trimmed V and J ends, which lost 4 bases and 0 bases, there was a span of 9 bases. Germline CDR1 reads KGHSH; CDR2 reads LQKENI. CDR3 length equals 14 residues. The CDR3 spells CASSRPRMNTEAFF. Written as DNA, the CDR3 is TGTGCCAGCTCACGGCCACGAATGAACACTGAAGCTTTCTTT.

This chain connects TRBV4-3 to TRBJ2-5; tentatively, D is TRBD1 (6 bases). V lost 8 bases to trimming and J lost 4 bases, with 14 bases between them. This CDR3 region has 13 residues. Germline CDR1 and CDR2: LGHNA and YSLEER. CDR3 residues: CASGNRVSETQYF. The CDR3 nucleotides are TGCGCCAGCGGGAACAGGGTTTCAGAGACCCAGTACTTC.

V usage is TRBV6-1 and J usage is TRBJ2-3; TRBD2 agrees at 12 bases. The CDR3 has 15 residues. V dropped 6 bases and J dropped 5; count of bases not matched to a gene: 6. Germline V gene data show CDR1 as MNHNS and CDR2 as SASEGT. The CDR3 sequence is CASSNLAGGQDTQYF. The CDR3 DNA sequence: TGTGCCAGCAGCAACCTAGCGGGGGGGCAAGATACGCAGTATTTT.

This clone appeared a few times. The chain combines TRBV30 with TRBJ2-1; D gene ambiguous. Germline loops: CDR1 GTSNPN, CDR2 SVGIG (reference sequence). The CDR3 sequence is 12 residues long. Trimming cost V 1 base and J 7 bases, with 8 bases left between them. This CDR3 is CAWSARLNEQFF. In nucleotides, the CDR3 is TGTGCCTGGAGTGCAAGGCTGAATGAGCAGTTCTTC.

The chain carries TRBV29-1 and TRBJ2-5; D unclear. Germline-derived CDR1 and CDR2 are SQVTM and ANQGSEA. V was clipped by 7 bases and J by 5 bases, with 14 bases between them. The CDR3 consists of 12 residues. DNA for the CDR3: TGCAGCGCTAAGCTAGGCTTGGAGACCCAGTACTTC. Translation gives CSAKLGLETQYF. Complete variable domain (other parts from reference TRBV29-1 and TRBJ2-5): SAVISQKPSRDICQRGTSLTIQCQVDSQVTMMFWYRQQPGQSLTLIATANQGSEATYESGFVIDKFPISRPNLTFSTLTVSNMSPEDSSIYLCSAKLGLETQYFGPGTRLLVL.

This clone was observed a handful of times. The chain carries TRBV19 and TRBJ1-6, with D maybe TRBD1 (5 bases). Trimming stripped 7 bases from V and 3 bases from J, with 10 bases between. CDR3 length: 14 residues. Germline V CDR1 and CDR2: LNHDA, SQIVND (reference sequence). The CDR3 protein is CASTMTDYNSPLHF. For the CDR3, the DNA is TGTGCCAGTACCATGACAGACTATAATTCACCCCTCCACTTT.

The chain joins TRBV10-3 to TRBJ2-4, with 9 positions matching TRBD1. Per germline, CDR1 ENHRY and CDR2 SYGVKD. With 5 bases clipped from V and 1 base from J, the junction kept 6 bases outside the gene matches. This CDR3 has 16 amino acids. This CDR3 reads CAISRTGASAKNIQYF. CDR3 nucleotide sequence: TGTGCCATCAGTCGGACAGGGGCATCGGCCAAAAACATTCAGTACTTC.

CDR3 amino acids: CASRPAGVYGYTF. The CDR3 DNA follows: TGTGCCAGCAGACCGGCCGGGGTCTATGGCTACACCTTC. V is TRBV5-6 and J is TRBJ1-2; D remains ambiguous. V was clipped by 5 bases and J by 4 bases, with 12 bases between them. The CDR3 is 13 amino acids. Germline V gene lookup returns CDR1 SGHDT and CDR2 YYEEEE.